The 28 T cell receptor beta chains below were found in one sample sequenced in a study of blood T cell repertoires in COVID-19. Only in-frame clones appear in the TCRdb table, and some are missing; sequencing was by immunoSEQ multiplex PCR. The profile covers around 220,000 clones, with 75% to 90% appearing a single time and around 5% taken by the ten largest. The sequenced sample consisted of peripheral blood. The receptor set was obtained from a human donor in a cohort sampled during active COVID-19.

This clone showed up just a few times. Relative to the germline gene, one junction end is altered; a read error may explain this. The chain employs TRBV5-4 and TRBJ2-1; tentatively, D is TRBD2 (5 bases). Germline V CDR1 and CDR2: SGHNT, YYREEE (reference sequence). This CDR3 is built from 11 residues. The CDR3 DNA sequence: TGTGCCAGCAGCTCGAGGGCTCCATGGGTCTTC. Its protein is CASSSRAPWVF.

CDR3 residues: CASSQDIEERDYEQYF. For the CDR3, the DNA is TGCGCCAGCAGCCAAGACATTGAGGAGCGGGACTACGAGCAGTACTTC. The chain combines TRBV4-1 with TRBJ2-7; 7 bases are a match to TRBD2. CDR3 length: 16 amino acids. The V segment lost 0 bases and the J segment 3 bases; nucleotides outside the gene matches: 8. Germline loops: CDR1 MGHRA, CDR2 YSYEKL.

This chain links TRBV24-1 with TRBJ2-3; 7 bases match TRBD2. In germline, CDR1 is KGHDR, CDR2 SFDVKD. Unmatched junction bases numbered 11, after V lost 9 bases and J lost 6 bases. The CDR3 is 14 residues long. The CDR3 sequence: CATRRAGEGDTQYF. The CDR3 DNA is TGTGCCACCCGCCGGGCGGGAGAGGGGGATACGCAGTATTTT.

The CDR3 region has the DNA TGCGCCAGCAGCCGCAGGCGGCAGGGTGGCTACACCTTC. Translating gives CASSRRRQGGYTF. V gene TRBV5-1 combines with J gene TRBJ1-2; D is perhaps TRBD1 (5 bases). CDR1 SGHRS and CDR2 YFSETQ come from the germline V gene. Trimming removed 4 bases from V and 7 bases from J, with 14 bases in between. There are 13 residues in the CDR3. Full variable domain (outside the CDR3, taken from reference TRBV5-1 and TRBJ1-2): KAGVTQTPRYLIKTRGQQVTLSCSPISGHRSVSWYQQTPGQGLQFLFEYFSETQRNKGNFPGRFSGRQFSNSRSEMNVSTLELGDSALYLCASSRRRQGGYTFGSGTRLTVV.

This clone was seen a few times. This rearrangement joins TRBV7-9 to TRBJ2-2, with a tentative D call TRBD2 (5 bases). Germline V gene sequence: CDR1 SEHNR, CDR2 FQNEAQ (reference sequence). This CDR3 is built from 16 residues. V lost 7 bases and J lost 7, with 22 bases in between. The CDR3: CASTPLVVGSVGELFF. The CDR3 region has the DNA TGTGCCAGCACTCCTCTTGTTGTTGGGAGTGTCGGGGAGCTGTTTTTT.

This sequence joins TRBV4-3 and TRBJ2-1; D is perhaps TRBD1 or TRBD2 (5 bases each). Trimming removed 4 bases at V and 6 bases at J, with 16 bases between. CDR1 and CDR2 from the germline V gene are LGHNA and YSLEER. The CDR3 runs to 15 residues. The chain's CDR3 is CASSPEGQSFNEQFF. In DNA, the CDR3 is TGCGCCAGCAGCCCAGAGGGGCAATCATTCAATGAGCAGTTCTTC.

This clone has more than one count but fewer than ten. The CDR3 is CASSPQDRAGNQPQHF. Written as DNA, the CDR3 is TGTGCCAGCTCACCACAAGACAGGGCTGGCAATCAGCCCCAGCATTTT. The rearrangement links TRBV18 to TRBJ1-5; 7 bases match TRBD1. CDR3 length: 16 amino acids. V lost 1 base and J lost 2; bases outside the gene matches: 5. CDR1 and CDR2 from the germline V gene are KGHSH and LQKENI.

J is TRBJ2-3 and V is TRBV7-6, with D tentatively TRBD2 (6 bases). The length of the CDR3 is 18 residues. V gave up 3 bases and J gave up 2 bases, with 21 bases separating them. CDR1 is SGHVS, CDR2 FNYEAQ, per germline. DNA of the CDR3: TGTGCCAGCAGCTTGGGACCCGGGACTGAGACCTTCACAGATACGCAGTATTTT. Translating it yields CASSLGPGTETFTDTQYF.

This chain connects TRBV7-2 to TRBJ2-3, with D uncertain. The V end lost 2 bases, the J end lost 0 bases, and 6 bases lay between the germline ends. CDR1 SGHTA and CDR2 FQGNSA come from the germline V gene. The CDR3 sequence is 14 residues long. The CDR3, as DNA: TGTGCCAGCAGCTTACGCGCGAGCACAGATACGCAGTATTTT. This codes for CASSLRASTDTQYF.

This chain joins TRBV28 and TRBJ1-2; no clear D gene. Germline CDR1 and CDR2: MDHEN and SYDVKM. V shed 4 bases and J shed 8 bases, with 5 bases lying between them. The CDR3 is 10 residues long. CDR3 in DNA: TGTGCCAGCAGTTCCAGGGGCTACACCTTC. Protein sequence: CASSSRGYTF.

V gene TRBV11-3 combines with J gene TRBJ2-7; 9 bases map to TRBD1. After removal of 2 bases from V and 6 bases from J, the junction contained 8 bases not matched to a gene. Germline V gene data show CDR1 as SGHNT and CDR2 as YENEEA. CDR3 size: 15 residues. The CDR3 DNA follows: TGTGCCAGCAGCTTAAAGAGGCGGACAGGGGTCGAGCAGTACTTC. This codes for CASSLKRRTGVEQYF.

As regards this clone: Other DNA variants within this sample encode the same CDR3. The chain uses TRBV18 and TRBJ1-1, with D unresolved. Per the germline V gene, CDR1 is KGHSH and CDR2 is LQKENI. V dropped 6 bases and J dropped 1 base, with 9 bases sitting between them. CDR3 length equals 13 residues. CDR3 residues: CASSRTANTEAFF. The CDR3 nucleotides are TGTGCCAGCTCTCGGACTGCGAACACTGAAGCTTTCTTT.

Of note for this clone: The sample has other DNA sequences that encode this CDR3 too. The J gene is TRBJ2-3, the V gene TRBV28; no firm D call. The germline V and J ends were trimmed by 2 bases and 0 bases, with 9 bases remaining between them. CDR1 is MDHEN and CDR2 is SYDVKM in the germline V gene. The CDR3 runs 15 residues. The CDR3 DNA follows: TGTGCCAGCAGTTTACCCGGGTCTAGCACAGATACGCAGTATTTT. Amino acids: CASSLPGSSTDTQYF.

The genes are TRBV29-1 and TRBJ2-1; 8 bases fit TRBD2. This CDR3 spans 16 amino acids. The V segment lost 7 bases and the J segment 2 bases; nucleotides outside the gene matches: 13. Germline CDR1 SQVTM, CDR2 ANQGSEA. The CDR3 nucleotides read TGCAGCGCCACAAAACCTCCGGGACTAGCCTACAATGAGCAGTTCTTC. It is translated as CSATKPPGLAYNEQFF.

The gene calls are TRBV28 and TRBJ2-2; 8 bases align to TRBD1. The CDR3 consists of 16 residues. Germline lookup yields CDR1 MDHEN and CDR2 SYDVKM. The junction had 9 bases not matched to a gene; V was cut back by 4 bases and J by 5 bases. Here the CDR3 reads CASSSVRTGGTGELFF. DNA of the CDR3: TGTGCCAGCAGTTCCGTCCGCACAGGGGGGACCGGGGAGCTGTTTTTT.

Turning to this clone: Other DNA sequences from this sample encode an identical CDR3 as well. The chain employs TRBV9 and TRBJ1-3, with D possibly TRBD1 on 5 matching bases. Germline V gene sequence: CDR1 SGDLS, CDR2 YYNGEE. CDR3 length equals 14 residues. V gave up 2 bases and J gave up 3 bases, with 9 bases separating them. The CDR3 coding sequence is TGTGCCAGCAGCGTGGGGGGGTTTGGAAACACCATATATTTT. Translated, it gives CASSVGGFGNTIYF.

This chain joins TRBV19 and TRBJ1-1, with D uncertain. The germline CDR1 and CDR2 sequences are LNHDA and SQIVND (reference sequence). V was pared by 8 bases and J by 4 bases, with 11 bases between. There are 12 residues in the CDR3. The CDR3 spells CASCLGSTEAFF. The CDR3 DNA is TGTGCCAGTTGCCTTGGGAGCACTGAAGCTTTCTTT.

The V and J genes are TRBV9 and TRBJ2-7; weak D call: TRBD2 (5 bases). CDR3 length: 15 residues. The germline V gene encodes CDR1 SGDLS and CDR2 YYNGEE. V was pared by 4 bases and J by 2 bases, with 16 bases between. CDR3 in amino acids: CASSPGGGSAYEQYF. In DNA form, the CDR3 reads TGTGCCAGCAGCCCTGGCGGAGGTTCTGCCTACGAGCAGTACTTC.

This sequence joins TRBV11-3 and TRBJ2-7; no reliable D call. The CDR3 loop spans 13 amino acids. Trimming removed 5 bases from V and 0 bases from J, with 8 bases in between. Germline values: CDR1 SGHNT, CDR2 YENEEA. The CDR3 DNA sequence: TGTGCCAGCAGCCCAGGTTTCTCCTACGAGCAGTACTTC. It is translated as CASSPGFSYEQYF. Supplemented by reference TRBV11-3 and TRBJ2-7, the full variable domain reads EAGVVQSPRYKIIEKKQPVAFWCNPISGHNTLYWYLQNLGQGPELLIRYENEEAVDDSQLPKDRFSAERLKGVDSTLKIQPAELGDSAVYLCASSPGFSYEQYFGPGTRLTVT.

The chain links TRBV6-1 to TRBJ2-5; 9 bases are a match to TRBD2. J lost 3 bases, V lost 2 bases, and 7 bases had no gene match. Germline lookup yields CDR1 MNHNS and CDR2 SASEGT. This CDR3 spans 16 amino acids. The CDR3 DNA reads TGTGCCAGCAGTGAAAGTAGCGGGAGAGCGAAAGAGACCCAGTACTTC. Translated, it gives CASSESSGRAKETQYF.

The chain has TRBV12-3 or TRBV12-4 and TRBJ2-7, with D unresolved. This CDR3 contains 13 residues. V dropped 4 bases and J dropped 4 bases, with 11 bases sitting between them. DNA for the CDR3: TGTGCCAGCAGTTCCGGGTTCCTTTACGAGCAGTACTTC. Amino acid sequence: CASSSGFLYEQYF.

V is TRBV9 and J is TRBJ2-1; D gene ambiguous. The CDR3 is made up of 16 amino acids. V was trimmed by 0 bases and J by 4 bases, leaving 14 bases between them. The germline gives CDR1 SGDLS, CDR2 YYNGEE. The CDR3 DNA follows: TGTGCCAGCAGCGTAGACTTTATTCGTTCTTACAATGAGCAGTTCTTC. It encodes CASSVDFIRSYNEQFF. The full variable domain, completed using reference TRBV9 and TRBJ2-1, is DSGVTQTPKHLITATGQRVTLRCSPRSGDLSVYWYQQSLDQGLQFLIQYYNGEERAKGNILERFSAQQFPDLHSELNLSSLELGDSALYFCASSVDFIRSYNEQFFGPGTRLTVL.

CDR3 residues: CASSFFVQYSGNTIYF. DNA for the CDR3: TGTGCCAGCAGTTTTTTCGTACAGTACTCTGGAAACACCATATATTTT. The chain combines TRBV28 with TRBJ1-3, with unresolved D. The CDR3 is 16 residues long. The germline CDR1 and CDR2 sequences are MDHEN and SYDVKM. Deletions cut 3 bases from V and 0 bases from J, with 12 bases between. Full variable domain (outside the CDR3, taken from reference TRBV28 and TRBJ1-3): DVKVTQSSRYLVKRTGEKVFLECVQDMDHENMFWYRQDPGLGLRLIYFSYDVKMKEKGDIPEGYSVSREKKERFSLILESASTNQTSMYLCASSFFVQYSGNTIYFGEGSWLTVV.

V usage is TRBV28 and J usage is TRBJ2-7; TRBD2 matches at 14 bases. Germline V gives CDR1 MDHEN, CDR2 SYDVKM. The J segment lost 9 bases and the V segment lost 7 bases, leaving 8 bases of the junction unmatched. The CDR3 has 14 amino acids. The CDR3 sequence is CASTVGTSGSGQYF. CDR3 nucleotides: TGTGCCAGCACCGTCGGGACTAGCGGGAGCGGGCAGTACTTC.

The rearrangement links TRBV5-5 to TRBJ1-2; D is undetermined. The germline V and J ends were trimmed by 0 bases and 4 bases, with 13 bases remaining between them. In germline, CDR1 is SGHKS, CDR2 YYEKEE (reference sequence). The CDR3 sequence is 15 residues long. CDR3 amino acids: CASSLEGREGYGYTF. The CDR3, as DNA: TGTGCCAGCAGCTTGGAAGGGAGGGAGGGCTATGGCTACACCTTC.

Details on this clone: Other DNA sequences in this sample translate to the same CDR3. The chain has TRBV6-5 and TRBJ2-1; D unclear. The CDR3 is 11 residues long. Germline CDR1 MNHEY, CDR2 SVGAGI. Between the trimmed V and J ends, which lost 4 bases and 6 bases, there was a span of 4 bases. The CDR3 region is CASSSRNEQFF. The CDR3, as DNA: TGTGCCAGCAGTTCCCGCAATGAGCAGTTCTTC.

This clone appeared many times. The V and J genes are TRBV27 and TRBJ2-1; a possible D gene is TRBD2 (5 bases). Trimming shortened V by 0 bases and J by 7 bases, and 16 bases separated the two germline ends. Germline CDR1 and CDR2: MNHEY and SMNVEV (reference sequence). This CDR3 region has 16 residues. In DNA, the CDR3 is TGTGCCAGCAGTTTATCGAAAGGACTTTATGGAAATGAGCAGTTCTTC. Its protein product is CASSLSKGLYGNEQFF.

V and J are TRBV28 and TRBJ2-7; 7 bases are a match to TRBD2. The trim removed 2 bases at V and 1 base at J, leaving 5 bases unmatched. CDR1 and CDR2 from the germline V gene are MDHEN and SYDVKM. The CDR3 contains 15 residues. CDR3 amino acids: CASSLPASGSYEQYF. DNA for the CDR3: TGTGCCAGCAGTTTACCGGCTAGCGGTTCCTACGAGCAGTACTTC.